This T cell receptor (beta chain) comes out of a study of T cells after yellow fever vaccination (dated by TCRdb to about 2019). Study-level background: The SMART-Seq v4 Ultra Low Input RNA kit was used to prepare libraries from fractions with low cell numbers. To follow T-cell clones before and after primary and booster YFV17D yellow fever vaccination, bulk TCR alpha and beta repertoires were sequenced over time. Bulk PBMC replicates and cell subsets were isolated from blood drawn at multiple timepoints before and after both primary and secondary immunization. The cohort comprised two healthy male donors, one aged 18 to 30 and one aged 30 to 39 years. What the authors observed across the whole study: A small share of clonotypes occurred in both CD4 and CD8 compartments, likely arising from convergent recombination. Because the study included only two donors, the extent to which the findings can be generalized is limited. The secondary T-cell response was found to be weaker but faster than the primary response, with a peak reached on day 5 rather than on day 15. After the booster, most of the clones that had expanded following primary vaccination were detected again (roughly 96% of CD4 and around 90% of CD8), which suggests that memory was broadly maintained. Computational filtering was required because FACS-sorted repertoires could contain abundant contaminating clonotypes from the bulk population.

TCR cDNA was synthesized by 5'RACE template switching, through which a universal primer site and unique molecular identifiers were introduced. cDNA synthesis was primed from both the TCR alpha and TCR beta constant segments. Libraries were amplified in two PCR steps, with sample barcodes and sequencing adapters added in the second step. Sequencing of the libraries was done on either Illumina HiSeq 2500 (2x100 bp) or NovaSeq (2x150 bp). Under the source paper's analysis protocol: Reads were demultiplexed and collapsed into UMI consensus sequences with MIGEC, and V(D)J alignment was performed with MiXCR. Using edgeR on replicate PBMC samples, clonotypes were called vaccine-responding if FDR was below 0.01 and the log2 fold change was above 5 up to day 15. CD4 or CD8 identity was assigned to each bulk clonotype according to whether the clonotype was present at higher abundance in the sequenced CD4 repertoire or the sequenced CD8 repertoire. The public reads were run again by TCRdb, first through fastp at Q25 and then through MiXCR, and only productive beta chains were kept. Every distinct CDR3 protein forms one entry, paired with its most common genes and DNA. These V and J calls derive from TCRdb rather than the authors' analysis. This sample holds roughly 520,000 distinct CDR3 sequences; around a fifth were observed only once. 16% of the sample goes to the ten largest clones.

The treatment or condition tag for this specimen amounts to: live attenuated yellow fever vaccine strain. At every blood-draw timepoint, two biological replicates of bulk PBMCs were collected. PBMCs were isolated from peripheral blood using a standard Ficoll-Paque protocol. TriZol was used to extract RNA from bulk PBMCs, CD4 and CD8 fractions, and dextramer-positive and dextramer-negative fractions. V ends up 0 bases short and J 2 bases short, with an unmatched junction base count of 12. The CDR3 holds 19 amino acids from the cysteine to the phenylalanine. Only CDR3 DNA is held: 57 bases, read in frame from base 1. According to the germline V gene, CDR1 reads SGHVS and CDR2 reads FQNEAQ. Note on this clonotype: Its recognized antigen is unknown. It has no much larger one-base neighbor in the sample; base qualities were not kept.

The receptor comes from a man younger than 35 who received the YFV17D yellow fever vaccine. Sequencing used PBMCs, obtained approximately 22 days after the first yellow fever vaccination. Recombination linked TRBV7-8 to TRBJ2-3; a stretch of 9 junction bases matches TRBD1. This receptor has the CDR3 CASSLAYLSGTGSTDTQYF. The base sequence is TGTGCCAGCAGCTTAGCTTATCTCTCCGGGACAGGGTCCACAGATACGCAGTATTTT. When the CDR3 is completed using the reference TRBV7-8 and TRBJ2-3 genes on either side, the full variable domain is GAGVSQSPRYKVAKRGQDVALRCDPISGHVSLFWYQQALGQGPEFLTYFQNEAQLDKSGLPSDRFFAERPEGSVSTLKIQRTQQEDSAVYLCASSLAYLSGTGSTDTQYFGPGTRLTVL.